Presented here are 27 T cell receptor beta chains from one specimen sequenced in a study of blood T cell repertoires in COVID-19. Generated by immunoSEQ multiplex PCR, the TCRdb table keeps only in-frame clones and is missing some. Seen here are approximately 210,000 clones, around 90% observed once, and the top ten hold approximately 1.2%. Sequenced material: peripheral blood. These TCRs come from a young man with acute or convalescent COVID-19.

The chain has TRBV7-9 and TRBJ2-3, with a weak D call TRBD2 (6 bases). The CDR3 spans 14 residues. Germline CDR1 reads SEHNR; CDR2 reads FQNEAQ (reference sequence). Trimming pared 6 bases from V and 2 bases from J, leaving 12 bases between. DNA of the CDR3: TGTGCCAGCAGGTTGGGACTGACCACAGATACGCAGTATTTT. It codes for CASRLGLTTDTQYF.

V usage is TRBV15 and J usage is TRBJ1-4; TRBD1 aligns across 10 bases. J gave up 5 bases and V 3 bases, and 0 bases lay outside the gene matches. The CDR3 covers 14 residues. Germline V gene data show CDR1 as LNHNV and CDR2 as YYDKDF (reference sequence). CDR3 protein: CATSRGQGNEKLFF. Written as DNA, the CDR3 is TGTGCCACCAGCAGGGGACAGGGGAATGAAAAACTGTTTTTT.

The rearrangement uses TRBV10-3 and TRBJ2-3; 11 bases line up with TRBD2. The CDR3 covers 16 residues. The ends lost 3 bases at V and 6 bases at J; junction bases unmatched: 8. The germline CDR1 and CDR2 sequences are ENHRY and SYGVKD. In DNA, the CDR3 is TGTGCCATCAGTGATGTGAAGCTAGCGGGAGGCGATACGCAGTATTTT. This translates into CAISDVKLAGGDTQYF.

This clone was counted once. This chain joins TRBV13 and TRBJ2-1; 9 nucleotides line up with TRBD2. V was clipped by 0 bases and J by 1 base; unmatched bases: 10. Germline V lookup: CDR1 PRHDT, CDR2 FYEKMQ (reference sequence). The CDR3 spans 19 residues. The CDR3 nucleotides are TGTGCCAGCAGCTTAGGCCGGGCTAGCGGGATTGGGTCCTACAATGAGCAGTTCTTC. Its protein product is CASSLGRASGIGSYNEQFF.

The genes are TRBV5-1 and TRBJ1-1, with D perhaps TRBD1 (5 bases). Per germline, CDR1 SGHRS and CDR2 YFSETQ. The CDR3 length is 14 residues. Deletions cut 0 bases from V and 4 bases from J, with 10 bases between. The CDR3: CASSLERQGTEAFF. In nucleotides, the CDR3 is TGCGCCAGCAGCTTGGAGCGTCAGGGCACTGAAGCTTTCTTT.

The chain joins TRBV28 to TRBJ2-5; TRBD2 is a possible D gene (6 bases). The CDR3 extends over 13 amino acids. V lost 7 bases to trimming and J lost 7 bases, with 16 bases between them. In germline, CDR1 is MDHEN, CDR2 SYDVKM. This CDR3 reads CASTGSGRGTQYF. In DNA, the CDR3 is TGTGCCAGCACAGGTAGCGGCCGGGGGACCCAGTACTTC.

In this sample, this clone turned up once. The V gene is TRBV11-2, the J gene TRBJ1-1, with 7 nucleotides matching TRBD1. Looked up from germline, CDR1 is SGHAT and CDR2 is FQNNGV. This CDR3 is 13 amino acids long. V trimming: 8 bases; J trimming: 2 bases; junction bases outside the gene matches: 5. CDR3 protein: CASSGQLNTEAFF. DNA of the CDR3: TGTGCCAGCTCGGGACAGCTAAACACTGAAGCTTTCTTT.

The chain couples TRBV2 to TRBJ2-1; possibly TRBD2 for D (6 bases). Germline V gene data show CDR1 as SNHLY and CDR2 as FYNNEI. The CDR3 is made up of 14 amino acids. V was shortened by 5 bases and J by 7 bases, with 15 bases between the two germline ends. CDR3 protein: CASSIRLGHNEQFF. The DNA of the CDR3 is TGTGCCAGCAGTATAAGACTAGGTCATAATGAGCAGTTCTTC.

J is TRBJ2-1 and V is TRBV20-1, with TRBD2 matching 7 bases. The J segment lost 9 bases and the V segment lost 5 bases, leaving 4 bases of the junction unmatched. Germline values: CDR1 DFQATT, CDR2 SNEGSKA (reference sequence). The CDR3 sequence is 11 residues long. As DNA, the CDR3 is TGCAGTGCTCTCTGGGGGGGTGAGCAGTTCTTC. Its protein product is CSALWGGEQFF.

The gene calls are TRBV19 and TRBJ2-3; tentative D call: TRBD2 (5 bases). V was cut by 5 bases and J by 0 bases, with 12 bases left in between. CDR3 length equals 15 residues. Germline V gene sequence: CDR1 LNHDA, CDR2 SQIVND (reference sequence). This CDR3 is CASSLRVVSTDTQYF. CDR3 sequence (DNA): TGTGCCAGTAGTCTGAGGGTCGTCAGCACAGATACGCAGTATTTT.

The CDR3 DNA follows: TGTGCCAGCCTTACTTACAGGGGCACTGAAGCTTTCTTT. Translation gives CASLTYRGTEAFF. The genes are TRBV12-3 or TRBV12-4 and TRBJ1-1; 7 bases are shared with TRBD1. Trimming removed 8 bases from V and 4 bases from J; junction bases left unmatched: 7. The CDR3 spans 13 residues.

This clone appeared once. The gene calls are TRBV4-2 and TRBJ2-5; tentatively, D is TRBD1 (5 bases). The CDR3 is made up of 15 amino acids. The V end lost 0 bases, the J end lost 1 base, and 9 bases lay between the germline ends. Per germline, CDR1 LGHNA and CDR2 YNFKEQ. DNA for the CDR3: TGTGCCAGCAGCCAAGAGGGGCGCTCCCAAGAGACCCAGTACTTC. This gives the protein CASSQEGRSQETQYF.

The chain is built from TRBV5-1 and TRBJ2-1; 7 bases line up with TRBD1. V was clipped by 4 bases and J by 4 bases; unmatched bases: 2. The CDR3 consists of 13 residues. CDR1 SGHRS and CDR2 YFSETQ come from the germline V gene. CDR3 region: CASSTGQYNEQFF. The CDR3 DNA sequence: TGCGCCAGCAGCACGGGACAGTACAATGAGCAGTTCTTC.

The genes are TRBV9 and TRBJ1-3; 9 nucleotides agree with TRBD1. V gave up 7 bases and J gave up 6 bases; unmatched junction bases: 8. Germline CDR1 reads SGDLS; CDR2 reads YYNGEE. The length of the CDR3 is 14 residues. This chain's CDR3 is CASGRQGEANTIYF. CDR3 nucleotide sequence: TGTGCCAGCGGAAGACAGGGGGAGGCAAACACCATATATTTT. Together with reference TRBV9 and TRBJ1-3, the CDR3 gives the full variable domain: DSGVTQTPKHLITATGQRVTLRCSPRSGDLSVYWYQQSLDQGLQFLIQYYNGEERAKGNILERFSAQQFPDLHSELNLSSLELGDSALYFCASGRQGEANTIYFGEGSWLTVV.

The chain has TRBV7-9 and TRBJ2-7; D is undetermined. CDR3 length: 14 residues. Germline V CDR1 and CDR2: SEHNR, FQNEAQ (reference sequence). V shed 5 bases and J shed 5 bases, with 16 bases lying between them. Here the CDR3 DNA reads TGTGCCAGCAGCCCGGGTCTCCTCTCGCACGAGCAGTACTTC. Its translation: CASSPGLLSHEQYF.

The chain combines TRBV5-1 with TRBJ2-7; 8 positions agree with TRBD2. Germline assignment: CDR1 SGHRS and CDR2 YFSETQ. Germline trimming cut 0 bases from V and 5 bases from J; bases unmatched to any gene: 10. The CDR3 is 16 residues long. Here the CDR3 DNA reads TGCGCCAGCAGCTTGGTCCGGGGGACTAGGGACGACGAGCAGTACTTC. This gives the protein CASSLVRGTRDDEQYF.

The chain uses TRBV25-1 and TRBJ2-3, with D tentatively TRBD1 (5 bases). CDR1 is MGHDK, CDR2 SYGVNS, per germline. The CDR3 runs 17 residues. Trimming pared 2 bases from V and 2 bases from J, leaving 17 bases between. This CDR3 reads CASSEGIGRAITDTQYF. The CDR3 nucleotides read TGTGCCAGCAGTGAAGGAATTGGCAGGGCGATCACAGATACGCAGTATTTT.

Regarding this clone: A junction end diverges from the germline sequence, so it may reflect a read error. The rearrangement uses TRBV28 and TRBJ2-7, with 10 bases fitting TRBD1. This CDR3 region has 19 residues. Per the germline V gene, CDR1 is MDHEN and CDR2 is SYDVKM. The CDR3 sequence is CASSLSGGLSRDRGQPQGF. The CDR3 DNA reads TGTGCCAGCAGTTTAAGTGGTGGTTTATCCCGGGACAGGGGTCAACCCCAAGGATTC.

As DNA, the CDR3 is TGTGCCAGCCGCGAACTCGGACAGGGGGCCGAAGATAACTATGGCTACACCTTC. Its protein product is CASRELGQGAEDNYGYTF. The V and J genes are TRBV28 and TRBJ1-2, with TRBD1 identical over 11 bases. Losses at the gene ends were 8 bases for V and 1 base for J; bases not matched to a gene: 15. CDR1 is MDHEN and CDR2 is SYDVKM in the germline V gene. The length of the CDR3 is 18 residues.

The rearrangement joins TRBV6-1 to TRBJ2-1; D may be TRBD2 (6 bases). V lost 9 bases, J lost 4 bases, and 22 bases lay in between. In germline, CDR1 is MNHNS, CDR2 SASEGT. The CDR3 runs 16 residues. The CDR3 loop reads CASREYTGVSYNEQFF. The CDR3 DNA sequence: TGTGCCAGTAGAGAATATACGGGAGTCTCATACAATGAGCAGTTCTTC.

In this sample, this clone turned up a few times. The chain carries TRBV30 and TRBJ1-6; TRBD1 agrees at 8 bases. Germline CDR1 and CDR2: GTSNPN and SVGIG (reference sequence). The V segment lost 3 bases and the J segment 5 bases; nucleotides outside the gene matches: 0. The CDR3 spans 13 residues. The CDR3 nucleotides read TGTGCCTGGAGGGACAGGGATAATTCACCCCTCCACTTT. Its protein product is CAWRDRDNSPLHF.

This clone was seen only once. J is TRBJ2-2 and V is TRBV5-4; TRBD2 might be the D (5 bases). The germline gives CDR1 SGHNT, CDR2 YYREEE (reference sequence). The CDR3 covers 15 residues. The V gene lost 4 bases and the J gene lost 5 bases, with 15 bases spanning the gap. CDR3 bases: TGTGCCAGCAGCCGACCGGGGTCGGGTACCGGGGAGCTGTTTTTT. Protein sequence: CASSRPGSGTGELFF.

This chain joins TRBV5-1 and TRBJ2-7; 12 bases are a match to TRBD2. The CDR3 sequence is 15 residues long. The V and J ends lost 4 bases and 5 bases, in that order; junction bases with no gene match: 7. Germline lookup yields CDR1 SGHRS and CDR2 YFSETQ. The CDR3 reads CASSRLAGGPHEQYF. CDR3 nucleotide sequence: TGCGCCAGCAGCCGTCTAGCGGGAGGGCCCCACGAGCAGTACTTC.

The CDR3 region is CASSETFQETQYF. CDR3 coding DNA: TGCGCCAGCAGTGAAACATTCCAAGAGACCCAGTACTTC. This chain uses TRBV10-1 with TRBJ2-5, with unresolved D. The CDR3 totals 13 residues. Germline-derived CDR1 and CDR2 are WNHNN and SYGVQD (reference sequence). The V gene lost 3 bases and the J gene lost 1 base, with 6 bases spanning the gap.

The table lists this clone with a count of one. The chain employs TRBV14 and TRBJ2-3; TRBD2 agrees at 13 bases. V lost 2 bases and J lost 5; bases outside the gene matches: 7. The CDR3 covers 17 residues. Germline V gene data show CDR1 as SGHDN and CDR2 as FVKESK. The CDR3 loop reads CASSQLGLAGVEDTQYF. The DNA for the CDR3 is TGTGCCAGCAGCCAACTCGGACTAGCGGGGGTAGAAGATACGCAGTATTTT.

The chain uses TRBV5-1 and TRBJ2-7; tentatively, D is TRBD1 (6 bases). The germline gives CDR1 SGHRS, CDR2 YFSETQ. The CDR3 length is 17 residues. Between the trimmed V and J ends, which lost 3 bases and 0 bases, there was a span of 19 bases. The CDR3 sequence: CASSSNWGTRSSYEQYF. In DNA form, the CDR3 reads TGCGCCAGCAGCTCTAACTGGGGGACAAGGAGCTCCTACGAGCAGTACTTC. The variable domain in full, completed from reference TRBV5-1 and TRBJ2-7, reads KAGVTQTPRYLIKTRGQQVTLSCSPISGHRSVSWYQQTPGQGLQFLFEYFSETQRNKGNFPGRFSGRQFSNSRSEMNVSTLELGDSALYLCASSSNWGTRSSYEQYFGPGTRLTVT.

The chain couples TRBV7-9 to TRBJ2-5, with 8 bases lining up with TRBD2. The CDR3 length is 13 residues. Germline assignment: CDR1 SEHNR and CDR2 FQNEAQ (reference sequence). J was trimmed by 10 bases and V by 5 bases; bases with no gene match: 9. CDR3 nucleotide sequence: TGTGCCAGCAGCCCCAGCCGCGCGGGAGGCCAGTACTTC. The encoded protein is CASSPSRAGGQYF.